The rows below give T cell receptor beta chains drawn from one sample of a study of control samples from healthy donors and cancer patients. The repertoire was sequenced with immunoSEQ multiplex PCR; TCRdb's copy has only in-frame clones and lacks some. The sample includes approximately 160,000 clones, about 90% of them seen just once. The sample consisted of blood. Receptor source: a woman in her 30s in good health. CDR3s include the opening cysteine and the closing phenylalanine or tryptophan. The D gene is left open where the match is weak. The size entry is marked missing in some rows and otherwise reads once, few, many or a size class.

size: once
J: TRBJ2-3
V: TRBV5-1
D: TRBD1
DNA: TGCGCCAGCAGCACACAGGGGGTCCCAGATACGCAGTATTTT
CDR3: CASSTQGVPDTQYF

size: -
J: TRBJ2-3
V: TRBV2
D: TRBD1
DNA: TGTGCCAGCAGCCGTCAGGGGGCGCGGACGGCAGATACGCAGTATTTT
CDR3: CASSRQGARTADTQYF

size: -
J: TRBJ1-2
V: TRBV28
D: -
DNA: TGTGCCAGCAGTTTAAGTCTGGGAAACTATGGCTACACCTTC
CDR3: CASSLSLGNYGYTF

size: -
J: TRBJ1-2
V: TRBV20-1
D: TRBD1
DNA: TGCAGTGGCGAAGACAGGGCTGGCTACACCTTC
CDR3: CSGEDRAGYTF

size: -
J: TRBJ2-2
V: TRBV19
D: TRBD2
DNA: TGTGCCAGTAGTATTAGCGGGAGGGCCAGCAGTCACACCGGGGAGCTGTTTTTT
CDR3: CASSISGRASSHTGELFF

size: -
J: TRBJ2-5
V: TRBV6-1
D: -
DNA: TGTGCCAGCAGTGATTGGCAGGGTGAAGGGGAGACCCAGTACTTC
CDR3: CASSDWQGEGETQYF

size: -
J: TRBJ2-4
V: TRBV28
D: TRBD2
DNA: TGTGCCAGCAGCCCTCGGCTAGCGGAAAACATTCAGTACTTC
CDR3: CASSPRLAENIQYF

size: -
J: TRBJ2-3
V: TRBV6-5
D: -
DNA: TGTGCCAGCAGCCGTCGAGATTCCACAGATACGCAGTATTTT
CDR3: CASSRRDSTDTQYF

size: -
J: TRBJ2-2
V: TRBV2
D: -
DNA: TGTGCCAGCAGTCCACCACGGACCGACTCGGGCGACACCGGGGAGCTGTTTTTT
CDR3: CASSPPRTDSGDTGELFF

size: -
J: TRBJ1-5
V: TRBV6-2/TRBV6-3
D: -
DNA: TGTGCCAGCAGTCGGGGGGGGAATCAGCCCCAGCATTTT
CDR3: CASSRGGNQPQHF

size: -
J: TRBJ2-5
V: TRBV19
D: -
DNA: TGTGCCAGTAGTACGGGGTCGCTTCGGTCAGAGACCCAGTACTTC
CDR3: CASSTGSLRSETQYF

size: -
J: TRBJ2-5
V: TRBV28
D: -
DNA: TGTGCCAGCAGTCAAGGGGGACAAGAGACCCAGTACTTC
CDR3: CASSQGGQETQYF

size: -
J: TRBJ2-3
V: TRBV7-2
D: -
DNA: TGTGCCAGCAGCCCGGGCTTGGAGCGTAGCACAGATACGCAGTATTTT
CDR3: CASSPGLERSTDTQYF

size: -
J: TRBJ2-6
V: TRBV4-2
D: -
DNA: TGTGCCAGCAGCCAGGCAGGGCGGGTAGGTGGGGCCAACGTCCTGACTTTC
CDR3: CASSQAGRVGGANVLTF

size: -
J: TRBJ2-7
V: TRBV6-5
D: -
DNA: TGTGCCAGCAGCCCCCAGGCGGGAAGGTACGAGCAGTACTTC
CDR3: CASSPQAGRYEQYF

size: few
J: TRBJ2-6
V: TRBV6-1
D: TRBD1
DNA: TGTGCCAGCAGTGAGCAAGGGGGCGATGGGGCCAACGTCCTGACTTTC
CDR3: CASSEQGGDGANVLTF

size: -
J: TRBJ2-5
V: TRBV2
D: TRBD2
DNA: TGTGCCAGCAGTATAAGACTAGCGGGAACGGAGACCCAGTACTTC
CDR3: CASSIRLAGTETQYF

size: -
J: TRBJ2-5
V: TRBV27
D: -
DNA: TGTGCCAGCGGCCTGGTCGGGGGAGAGACCCAGTACTTC
CDR3: CASGLVGGETQYF

size: -
J: TRBJ2-5
V: TRBV5-5
D: -
DNA: TGTGCCAGCAGCTCGGCGGGCCAGGTCCAAGAGACCCAGTACTTC
CDR3: CASSSAGQVQETQYF

size: -
J: TRBJ2-5
V: TRBV28
D: TRBD2
DNA: TGTGCCAGCAGTTTACCCCCGGGGGGGGGCTCAGAGACCCAGTACTTC
CDR3: CASSLPPGGGSETQYF

size: -
J: TRBJ2-5
V: TRBV28
D: -
DNA: TGTGCCAGCAGTTTATCAGGGGCCGAGACCCAGTACTTC
CDR3: CASSLSGAETQYF

size: -
J: TRBJ1-5
V: TRBV9
D: TRBD1
DNA: TGTGCCAGCAGCTTGACCGGGACAGTCCTTGAGGGGCCCCAGCATTTT
CDR3: CASSLTGTVLEGPQHF

size: -
J: TRBJ1-1
V: TRBV29-1
D: -
DNA: TGCAGCGCCTTCGGGGGGAACACTGAAGCTTTCTTT
CDR3: CSAFGGNTEAFF

size: once
J: TRBJ2-1
V: TRBV6-2/TRBV6-3
D: -
DNA: TGTGCCAGCAGTTACTCGACTAGCTACAATGAGCAGTTCTTC
CDR3: CASSYSTSYNEQFF

size: -
J: TRBJ2-3
V: TRBV5-1
D: TRBD2
DNA: TGCGCCAGCAGCTTGGGACTAGCGGGACCGGCAGATACGCAGTATTTT
CDR3: CASSLGLAGPADTQYF

size: -
J: TRBJ1-6
V: TRBV27
D: -
DNA: TGTGCCAGCAGTTTATTGGGCGCCGGGAATAATTCACCCCTCCACTTT
CDR3: CASSLLGAGNNSPLHF

size: -
J: TRBJ1-3
V: TRBV27
D: -
DNA: TGTGCCAGCAGTTTGGCGCCAGTTGGAAACACCATATATTTT
CDR3: CASSLAPVGNTIYF

size: -
J: TRBJ2-3
V: TRBV6-5
D: TRBD1
DNA: TGTGCCAGCACCAAAGGGGACAGGGACACAGATACGCAGTATTTT
CDR3: CASTKGDRDTDTQYF

size: -
J: TRBJ1-1
V: TRBV19
D: -
DNA: TGTGCCAGTACCCTATACGGCCAGGGAGGGACTGAAGCTTTCTTT
CDR3: CASTLYGQGGTEAFF

size: -
J: TRBJ1-4
V: TRBV6-4
D: TRBD1
DNA: TGTGCCAGCAGTGACTCCCGGGGCAGGGGGGTGAATGAAAAACTGTTTTTT
CDR3: CASSDSRGRGVNEKLFF

size: -
J: TRBJ2-1
V: TRBV5-4
D: TRBD2
DNA: TGTGCCAGCAGCTTGGTAGCGGGAGGGCGGGGGGATGAGCAGTTCTTC
CDR3: CASSLVAGGRGDEQFF

size: -
J: TRBJ1-5
V: TRBV28
D: -
DNA: TGTGCCAGCAGCTACAGGTCCAATCAGCCCCAGCATTTT
CDR3: CASSYRSNQPQHF

size: -
J: TRBJ2-7
V: TRBV27
D: -
DNA: TGTGCCAGCAGCTACGGGATTCGCTACGAGCAGTACTTC
CDR3: CASSYGIRYEQYF

size: -
J: TRBJ2-7
V: TRBV6-1
D: -
DNA: TGTGCCAGCAGTGAAGAATGGAACTCGGTCTACGAGCAGTACTTC
CDR3: CASSEEWNSVYEQYF

size: few
J: TRBJ1-5
V: TRBV19
D: -
DNA: TGTGCCAGTAGTCCCCAGGGGAACAATCAGCCCCAGCATTTT
CDR3: CASSPQGNNQPQHF

size: -
J: TRBJ2-7
V: TRBV2
D: -
DNA: TGTGCCAGCAGTCCGGCTGGGCTCGAGCAGTACTTC
CDR3: CASSPAGLEQYF

size: -
J: TRBJ2-5
V: TRBV30
D: -
DNA: TGTGCCTGGAGTGCATCGGGCCGTGGGGGGACCCAGTACTTC
CDR3: CAWSASGRGGTQYF

size: -
J: TRBJ2-7
V: TRBV29-1
D: -
DNA: TGCAGCGTCACCCCCCAGGATTCCTACGAGCAGTACTTC
CDR3: CSVTPQDSYEQYF